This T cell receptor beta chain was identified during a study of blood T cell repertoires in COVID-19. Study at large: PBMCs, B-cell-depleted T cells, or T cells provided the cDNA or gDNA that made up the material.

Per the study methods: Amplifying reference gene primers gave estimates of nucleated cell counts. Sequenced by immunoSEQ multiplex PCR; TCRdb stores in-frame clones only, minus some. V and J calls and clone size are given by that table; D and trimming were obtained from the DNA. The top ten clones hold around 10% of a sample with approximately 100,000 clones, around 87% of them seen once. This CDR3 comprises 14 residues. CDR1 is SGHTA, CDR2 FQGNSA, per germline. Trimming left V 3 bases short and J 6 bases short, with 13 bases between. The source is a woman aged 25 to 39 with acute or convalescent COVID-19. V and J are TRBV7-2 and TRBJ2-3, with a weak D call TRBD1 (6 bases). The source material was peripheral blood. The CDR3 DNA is TGTGCCAGCAGCTTTAGACAGGTGGGGGATACGCAGTATTTT. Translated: CASSFRQVGDTQYF.